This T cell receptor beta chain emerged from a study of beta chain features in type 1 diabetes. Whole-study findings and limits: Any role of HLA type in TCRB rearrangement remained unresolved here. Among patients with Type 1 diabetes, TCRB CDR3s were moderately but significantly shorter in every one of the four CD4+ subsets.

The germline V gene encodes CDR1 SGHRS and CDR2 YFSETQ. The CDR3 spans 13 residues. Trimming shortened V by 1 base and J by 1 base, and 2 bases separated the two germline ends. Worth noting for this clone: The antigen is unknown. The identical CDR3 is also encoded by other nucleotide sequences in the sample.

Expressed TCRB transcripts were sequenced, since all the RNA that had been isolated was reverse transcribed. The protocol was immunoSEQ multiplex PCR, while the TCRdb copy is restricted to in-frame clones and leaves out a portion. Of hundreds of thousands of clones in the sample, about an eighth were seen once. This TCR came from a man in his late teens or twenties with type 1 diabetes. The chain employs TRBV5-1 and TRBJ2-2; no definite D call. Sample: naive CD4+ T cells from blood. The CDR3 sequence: CASSLRNTGELFF. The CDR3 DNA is TGCGCCAGCAGCTTGAGGAACACCGGGGAGCTGTTTTTT.